This T cell receptor beta chain was captured by sequencing in a study of blood T cells in healthy people across ages. General observations from the study: There were more naive CD4+ cells and higher diversity in long-lived donors than in aged donors. Estimates based on one million T cells were treated as lower bounds.

Germline V CDR1 and CDR2: MNHNY, SVGAGI (reference sequence). The length of the CDR3 is 16 residues. Trimming pared 5 bases from V and 7 bases from J, leaving 21 bases between. This clonotype was observed at least ten times. Its antigen is not identified. A second PCR, run for about 7 to 12 cycles, used a sample-barcoded 5' primer plus a J-beta primer mix. A template-switch adaptor containing 12 random nucleotides labeled each cDNA molecule. Every sample returned 2.5 million or more CDR3-containing paired-end reads. TCRdb reprocessed the 5' RACE reads via MiXCR and lists one record per CDR3 protein. The sample lists over 600,000 distinct CDR3 sequences, more than 20% occurring once.

The sample was blood. The chain is built from TRBV6-6 and TRBJ1-5, with D perhaps matching TRBD1 (5 bases). This clonotype originated in a man in his 70s in good health. The CDR3 is CASSLPWTGGNQPQHF. For the CDR3, the DNA is TGTGCCAGCAGTCTCCCCTGGACGGGGGGAAACCAGCCCCAGCATTTT.